These 25 T cell receptor beta chains originate from one sample sequenced in a study of T cell repertoires in cytomegalovirus infection. MiXCR, applied by TCRdb to the reads, yields one record per CDR3 protein. The top ten hold roughly 60% of the sample, which has around 70,000 distinct CDR3 sequences, less than 30% seen once. For these receptors, no antigen is known. Material: CD8+ T cells from cultured PBMCs, obtained from culture after CMV antigen stimulation. The source of these receptors is a human donor in good health (CMV status not recorded). Some clones in this sample may be carry-over from other donors' samples.

J is TRBJ2-1 and V is TRBV6-5; 7 positions match TRBD2. The junction had 8 bases not matched to a gene; V was cut back by 5 bases and J by 1 base. CDR1 is MNHEY and CDR2 is SVGAGI in the germline V gene. This CDR3 spans 16 amino acids. This chain's CDR3 is CASSDERLASYNEQFF. The CDR3 region has the DNA TGTGCCAGCAGTGACGAGAGACTAGCATCCTACAATGAGCAGTTCTTC.

In DNA form, the CDR3 reads TGCGCCAGCAGCCAAGATCCAGACACTGAAGCTTTCTTT. It codes for CASSQDPDTEAFF. The V and J genes are TRBV4-1 and TRBJ1-1; D is unclear. Germline V CDR1 and CDR2: MGHRA, YSYEKL. The CDR3 runs to 13 residues. Trimming took 0 bases from V and 3 from J, leaving 5 bases between them.

This clonotype was detected only a few times. The V gene is TRBV27, the J gene TRBJ2-1, with a tentative D call TRBD2 (6 bases). The CDR3 runs to 14 residues. The germline V and J ends were trimmed by 5 bases and 4 bases, with 12 bases remaining between them. CDR1 and CDR2 from the germline V gene are MNHEY and SMNVEV (reference sequence). The CDR3 loop reads CASSIGTSYNEQFF. The CDR3 DNA sequence: TGTGCCAGCAGTATAGGGACTTCGTACAATGAGCAGTTCTTC.

This clonotype showed up just a few times. The chain recombines TRBV20-1 with TRBJ1-5; D is unresolved. This CDR3 contains 17 residues. Germline V gene sequence: CDR1 DFQATT, CDR2 SNEGSKA (reference sequence). V was pared by 1 base and J by 0 bases, with 16 bases between. The CDR3 here is CSARGPGQLYSNQPQHF. The DNA for the CDR3 is TGCAGTGCTAGAGGCCCGGGTCAACTTTATAGCAATCAGCCCCAGCATTTT.

This chain connects TRBV7-4 to TRBJ2-7; D is unclear. The CDR3 runs 16 residues. Germline V gene lookup returns CDR1 SGHVT and CDR2 SQSDAQ. With 1 base removed from V and 0 bases from J, the gap between germline ends came to 13 bases. In nucleotides, the CDR3 is TGTGCCAGCAGCTTAGAAGCGACGAAAAGCTCCTACGAGCAGTACTTC. Translation gives CASSLEATKSSYEQYF. The whole variable domain, remainder taken from reference TRBV7-4 and TRBJ2-7, is GAGVSQSPRYKVAKRGRDVALRCDSISGHVTLYWYRQTLGQGSEVLTYSQSDAQRDKSGRPSGRFSAERPERSVSTLKIQRTEQGDSAVYLCASSLEATKSSYEQYFGPGTRLTVT.

This clonotype was recorded a few times. This chain joins TRBV6-1 and TRBJ2-7; tentatively, D is TRBD2 (5 bases). The length of the CDR3 is 15 residues. Trimming took off 5 bases at V and 0 bases at J, with 14 bases between the two ends. The germline CDR1 and CDR2 sequences are MNHNS and SASEGT. CDR3 sequence: CASSPLTGSSYEQYF. For the CDR3, the DNA is TGTGCCAGCAGTCCCCTGACGGGGTCCTCCTACGAGCAGTACTTC.

This clonotype came up a few times. The V gene is TRBV4-3, the J gene TRBJ1-2, with D perhaps TRBD1 (5 bases). The CDR3 length is 14 residues. In germline, CDR1 is LGHNA, CDR2 YSLEER. The V and J ends lost 0 bases and 4 bases respectively, with 9 bases between them. The CDR3 protein is CASSQDLGTYGYTF. CDR3 sequence (DNA): TGCGCCAGCAGCCAAGATCTAGGGACCTATGGCTACACCTTC.

This clonotype was counted between two and nine times. V gene TRBV20-1 combines with J gene TRBJ2-5; TRBD2 agrees at 7 bases. After removal of 3 bases from V and 2 bases from J, the junction contained 6 bases not matched to a gene. The germline gives CDR1 DFQATT, CDR2 SNEGSKA (reference sequence). The CDR3 has 14 residues. The CDR3 loop reads CSARGGGEQETQYF. The CDR3 DNA reads TGCAGTGCTAGGGGCGGGGGAGAGCAAGAGACCCAGTACTTC.

V gene TRBV20-1 combines with J gene TRBJ2-7, with 7 bases fitting TRBD1. Germline V CDR1 and CDR2: DFQATT, SNEGSKA (reference sequence). This CDR3 region has 13 residues. V shed 1 base, J shed 3 bases, and the junction held 3 bases outside the gene matches. CDR3 residues: CSARVGTDYEQYF. DNA for the CDR3: TGCAGTGCTAGAGTTGGGACAGACTACGAGCAGTACTTC.

This clonotype appeared many times. The J gene is TRBJ2-3, the V gene TRBV7-2; either TRBD1 or TRBD2 may supply D (5 bases each). CDR1 and CDR2 (germline): SGHTA, FQGNSA. The CDR3 consists of 18 residues. V dropped 5 bases and J dropped 1 base, with 22 bases sitting between them. The CDR3 region is CASSTALGEFGRTDTQYF. CDR3 in DNA: TGTGCCAGCAGCACGGCGTTAGGGGAGTTTGGGCGCACAGATACGCAGTATTTT. Based on the CDR3 plus reference TRBV7-2 and TRBJ2-3, the full variable domain is GAGVSQSPSNKVTEKGKDVELRCDPISGHTALYWYRQSLGQGLEFLIYFQGNSAPDKSGLPSDRFSAERTGGSVSTLTIQRTQQEDSAVYLCASSTALGEFGRTDTQYFGPGTRLTVL.

This clonotype was counted only a few times. The chain carries TRBV20-1 and TRBJ2-1; 8 nucleotides agree with TRBD2. The CDR3 runs 16 residues. V dropped 3 bases and J dropped 0; count of bases not matched to a gene: 7. The germline V gene encodes CDR1 DFQATT and CDR2 SNEGSKA (reference sequence). The CDR3 sequence: CSARSLSGSSYNEQFF. CDR3 coding DNA: TGCAGTGCTAGGTCCCTAAGCGGGAGCTCCTACAATGAGCAGTTCTTC.

This chain connects TRBV11-2 to TRBJ1-1; D unclear. V lost 5 bases and J lost 2, with 15 bases in between. Germline CDR1 SGHAT, CDR2 FQNNGV. This CDR3 is built from 15 residues. The CDR3 coding sequence is TGTGCCAGCAGCACTTACCCGGACGGAAACACTGAAGCTTTCTTT. Amino acid sequence: CASSTYPDGNTEAFF.

J is TRBJ2-7 and V is TRBV4-1; D might be TRBD1 (6 bases). This CDR3 is built from 15 residues. Germline V gives CDR1 MGHRA, CDR2 YSYEKL. Trimming cost V 0 bases and J 1 base, with 10 bases left between them. This chain's CDR3 is CASSQERTVSYEQYF. The CDR3 nucleotides read TGCGCCAGCAGCCAAGAGCGGACAGTATCCTACGAGCAGTACTTC.

This clonotype has more than one count but fewer than ten. The V call is TRBV27, the J call TRBJ2-7; TRBD1 might be the D (5 bases). This CDR3 region has 14 residues. Germline CDR1 and CDR2: MNHEY and SMNVEV (reference sequence). The V end lost 6 bases, the J end lost 3 bases, and 15 bases lay between the germline ends. Written as DNA, the CDR3 is TGTGCCAGCAGCGTGACAGTCTACGGCTACGAGCAGTACTTC. Translating gives CASSVTVYGYEQYF.

This clonotype showed up just a few times. The chain recombines TRBV6-5 with TRBJ1-1; D is undetermined. V lost 0 bases and J lost 11, with 13 bases in between. CDR3 length: 13 residues. CDR1 is MNHEY, CDR2 SVGAGI, per germline. The CDR3 bases are TGTGCCAGCAGTTACTCGGATGGGTTTAGGGCTTTCTTT. Translation: CASSYSDGFRAFF.

This clonotype was counted only a few times. V is TRBV12-3 or TRBV12-4 and J is TRBJ2-7; D might be TRBD2 (6 bases). The CDR3 runs 10 residues. CDR3 residues: CASGDGEQYF. In nucleotides, the CDR3 is TGTGCGTCGGGGGACGGTGAGCAGTACTTC.

The chain recombines TRBV9 with TRBJ1-2; the match to TRBD1 covers 7 bases. Germline CDR1 reads SGDLS; CDR2 reads YYNGEE. Trimming took 3 bases from V and 3 from J; bases not matched to a gene: 2. This CDR3 has 13 amino acids. CDR3 sequence reads: CASSAGGDYGYTF. The CDR3 region has the DNA TGTGCCAGCAGCGCAGGGGGGGACTATGGCTACACCTTC.

This clonotype was observed at least ten times. V is TRBV4-3 and J is TRBJ1-2, with D perhaps TRBD1 (6 bases). The length of the CDR3 is 16 residues. Trimming removed 0 bases from V and 5 bases from J, with 16 bases in between. Germline CDR1 LGHNA, CDR2 YSLEER. In DNA form, the CDR3 reads TGCGCCAGCAGCCAAGAAAAGGGGGGACTTTATTATGGCTACACCTTC. Its translation: CASSQEKGGLYYGYTF.

This clonotype showed up just a few times. This chain connects TRBV30 to TRBJ2-7; D remains unclear. The V and J ends lost 0 bases and 2 bases respectively, with 5 bases between them. The germline CDR1 and CDR2 sequences are GTSNPN and SVGIG (reference sequence). The CDR3 is made up of 12 amino acids. CDR3 sequence: CAWSVGAYEQYF. Written as DNA, the CDR3 is TGTGCCTGGAGTGTTGGGGCCTACGAGCAGTACTTC.

The chain combines TRBV27 with TRBJ2-5, with D perhaps TRBD2 (6 bases). Germline-derived CDR1 and CDR2 are MNHEY and SMNVEV (reference sequence). The CDR3 is 15 residues long. Trimming stripped 6 bases from V and 2 bases from J, with 16 bases between. The CDR3 DNA reads TGTGCCAGCAGCGACTCCGGGGGTTCGCAAGAGACCCAGTACTTC. Translated, it gives CASSDSGGSQETQYF.

The chain recombines TRBV27 with TRBJ2-4; 8 bases are shared with TRBD1. The germline CDR1 and CDR2 sequences are MNHEY and SMNVEV (reference sequence). The CDR3 spans 14 residues. The J segment lost 3 bases and the V segment lost 8 bases, leaving 6 bases of the junction unmatched. The CDR3 region is CASGQGTSKNIQYF. The CDR3 nucleotides are TGTGCCAGCGGACAGGGTACGAGCAAAAACATTCAGTACTTC.

The chain couples TRBV2 to TRBJ1-2; D not certain. With 5 bases removed from V and 8 bases from J, the gap between germline ends came to 12 bases. The V gene's germline CDR1 is SNHLY and CDR2 FYNNEI. The length of the CDR3 is 12 residues. The CDR3, as DNA: TGTGCCAGCAGTCCCTCCTATGTCGGCTACACCTTC. Translation: CASSPSYVGYTF.

J is TRBJ2-3 and V is TRBV7-3; D is ambiguous. This CDR3 contains 12 residues. Between the trimmed V and J ends, which lost 7 bases and 5 bases, there was a span of 10 bases. Germline V gene sequence: CDR1 SGHTA, CDR2 FQGTGA. In DNA, the CDR3 is TGTGCCAGCACGATCCCGGGAGATACGCAGTATTTT. This sequence encodes CASTIPGDTQYF.

The chain has TRBV7-6 and TRBJ2-1; 10 positions agree with TRBD2. The germline CDR1 and CDR2 sequences are SGHVS and FNYEAQ. V was pared by 8 bases and J by 10 bases, with 11 bases of the junction left unmatched. The CDR3 totals 14 residues. Here the CDR3 DNA reads TGTGCCAGCCTGGGGAGCGGGGGGGATCCAGAGCAGTTCTTC. It codes for CASLGSGGDPEQFF.

The chain recombines TRBV6-5 with TRBJ1-2; the D is unclear. Between the trimmed V and J ends, which lost 0 bases and 7 bases, there was a span of 15 bases. This CDR3 comprises 15 residues. Looked up from germline, CDR1 is MNHEY and CDR2 is SVGAGI. CDR3 DNA: TGTGCCAGCAGTTACTCGAGGTCAGGCTGGCGTGGCTACACCTTC. Protein sequence: CASSYSRSGWRGYTF.